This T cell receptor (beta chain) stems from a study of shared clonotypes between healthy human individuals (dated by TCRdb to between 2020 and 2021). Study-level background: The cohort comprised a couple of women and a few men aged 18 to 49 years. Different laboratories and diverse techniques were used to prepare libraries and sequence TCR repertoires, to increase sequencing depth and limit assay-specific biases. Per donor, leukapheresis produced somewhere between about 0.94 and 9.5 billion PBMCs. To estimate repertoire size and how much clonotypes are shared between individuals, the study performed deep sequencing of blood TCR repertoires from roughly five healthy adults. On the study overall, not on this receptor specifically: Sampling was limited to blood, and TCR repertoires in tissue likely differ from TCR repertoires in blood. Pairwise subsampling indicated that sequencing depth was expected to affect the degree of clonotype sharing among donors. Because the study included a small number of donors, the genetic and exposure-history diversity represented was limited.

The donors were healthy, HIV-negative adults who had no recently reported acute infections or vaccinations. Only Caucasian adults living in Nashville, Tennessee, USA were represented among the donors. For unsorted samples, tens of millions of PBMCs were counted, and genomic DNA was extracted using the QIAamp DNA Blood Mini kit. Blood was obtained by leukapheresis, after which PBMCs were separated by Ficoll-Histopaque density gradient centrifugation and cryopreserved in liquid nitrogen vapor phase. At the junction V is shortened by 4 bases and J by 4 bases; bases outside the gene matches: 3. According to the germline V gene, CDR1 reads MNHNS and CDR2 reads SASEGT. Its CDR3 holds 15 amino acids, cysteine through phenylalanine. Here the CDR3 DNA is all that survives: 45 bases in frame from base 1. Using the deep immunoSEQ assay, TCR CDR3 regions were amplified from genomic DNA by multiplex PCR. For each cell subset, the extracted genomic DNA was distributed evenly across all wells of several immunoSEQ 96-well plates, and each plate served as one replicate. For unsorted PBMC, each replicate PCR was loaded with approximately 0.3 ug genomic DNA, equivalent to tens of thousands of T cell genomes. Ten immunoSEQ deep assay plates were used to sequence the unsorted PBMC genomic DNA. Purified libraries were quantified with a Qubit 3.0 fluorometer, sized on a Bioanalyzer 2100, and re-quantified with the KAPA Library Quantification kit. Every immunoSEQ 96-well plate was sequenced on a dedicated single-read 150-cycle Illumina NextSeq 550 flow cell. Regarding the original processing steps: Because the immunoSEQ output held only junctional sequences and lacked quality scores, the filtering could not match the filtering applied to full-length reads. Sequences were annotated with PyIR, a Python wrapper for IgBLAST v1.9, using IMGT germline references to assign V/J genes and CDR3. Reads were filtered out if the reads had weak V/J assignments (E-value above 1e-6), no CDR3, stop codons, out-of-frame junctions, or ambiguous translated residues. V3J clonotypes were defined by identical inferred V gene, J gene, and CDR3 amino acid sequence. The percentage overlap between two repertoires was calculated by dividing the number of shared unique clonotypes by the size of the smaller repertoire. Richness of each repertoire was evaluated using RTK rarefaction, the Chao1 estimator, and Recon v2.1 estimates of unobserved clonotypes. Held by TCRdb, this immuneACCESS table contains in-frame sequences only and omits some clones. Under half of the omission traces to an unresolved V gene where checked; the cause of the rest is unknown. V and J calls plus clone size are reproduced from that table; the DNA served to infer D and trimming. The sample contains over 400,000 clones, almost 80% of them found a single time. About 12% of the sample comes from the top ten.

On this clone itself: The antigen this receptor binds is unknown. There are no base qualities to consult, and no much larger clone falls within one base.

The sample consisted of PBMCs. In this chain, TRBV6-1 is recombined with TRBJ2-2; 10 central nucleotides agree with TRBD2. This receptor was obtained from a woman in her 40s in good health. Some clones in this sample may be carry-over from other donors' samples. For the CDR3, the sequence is CASSGLAGVTGELFF. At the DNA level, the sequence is TGTGCCAGCAGTGGCCTAGCGGGAGTCACCGGGGAGCTGTTTTTT.